This passage covers 24 T cell receptor beta chains from one sample sequenced in a study of human T cells and chemical hapten exposure. Specified time point: pre-sensitization, week 0. Treatment in this sample: therapeutic diphenylcyclopropenone sensitization with weekly scalp DPC. MiXCR was run by TCRdb on the RACE reads, yielding one entry per CDR3 protein. The table records over 55,000 distinct CDR3 sequences, over 9% of them present only once. Sequenced here: whole blood, sampled in connection with sensitization to the hapten diphenylcyclopropenone (DPC). These receptors came from a man in his forties with alopecia areata. Some clones in this sample may be carry-over from other donors' samples.

CDR3 DNA: TGTGCCAGCAGCTTCGGTGCAGGGGCCTACGAGCAGTACTTC. Encoded protein: CASSFGAGAYEQYF. The chain is built from TRBV7-9 and TRBJ2-7; possible D gene TRBD1, 6 bases. Trimming shortened V by 3 bases and J by 2 bases, and 11 bases separated the two germline ends. There are 14 residues in the CDR3. Germline CDR1 reads SEHNR; CDR2 reads FQNEAQ (reference sequence).

This chain joins TRBV20-1 and TRBJ2-3, with TRBD2 identical over 9 bases. The CDR3 has 18 amino acids. Germline-derived CDR1 and CDR2 are DFQATT and SNEGSKA (reference sequence). Trimming at V came to 4 bases and at J to 3 bases, leaving 17 bases not matched to a gene. The CDR3 protein is CSAMTVAGGPLKTDTQYF. The CDR3 DNA sequence: TGCAGTGCTATGACAGTCGCGGGAGGGCCCCTGAAGACAGATACGCAGTATTTT.

V gene TRBV18 combines with J gene TRBJ2-7, with 9 bases aligning to TRBD1. The CDR3 runs 15 residues. Germline assignment: CDR1 KGHSH and CDR2 LQKENI. J gave up 5 bases and V 0 bases, and 5 bases lay outside the gene matches. The CDR3 loop is CASSPPVQGANEQYF. The CDR3 DNA reads as TGTGCCAGCTCACCACCGGTACAGGGGGCTAACGAGCAGTACTTC.

This clonotype was seen ten or more times. At one of its ends the junction is not consistent with the germline gene, which may arise from a read error. The chain is built from TRBV2 and TRBJ2-5, with 9 bases identical to TRBD2. This CDR3 region has 15 residues. Germline CDR1 is SNHLY and CDR2 is FYNNEI. As DNA, the CDR3 is TGTGCCAGCAGGGAAGTTGGACTAGCGCAAGAGACCCAGTACTTC. Translation: CASREVGLAQETQYF.

This clonotype was found many times. V gene TRBV5-4 combines with J gene TRBJ2-7; 12 bases match TRBD2. Germline CDR1 reads SGHNT; CDR2 reads YYREEE (reference sequence). This CDR3 is 15 amino acids long. V was clipped by 0 bases and J by 3 bases; unmatched bases: 1. The CDR3 coding sequence is TGTGCCAGCAGCTTGGGGACTAGCGGGGTCTACGAGCAGTACTTC. Its protein product is CASSLGTSGVYEQYF. The entire variable domain, with the rest obtained from reference TRBV5-4 and TRBJ2-7, is as follows: ETGVTQSPTHLIKTRGQQVTLRCSSQSGHNTVSWYQQALGQGPQFIFQYYREEENGRGNFPPRFSGLQFPNYSSELNVNALELDDSALYLCASSLGTSGVYEQYFGPGTRLTVT.

This clonotype was seen many times. This sequence joins TRBV6-5 and TRBJ2-7, with D hard to call. Per germline, CDR1 MNHEY and CDR2 SVGAGI. The ends were cut back, 7 bases at V and 0 bases at J, with 19 bases in the middle. CDR3 length: 16 amino acids. The CDR3 is CASTATGGSISYEQYF. CDR3 coding DNA: TGTGCCAGCACCGCTACCGGCGGCAGTATCTCCTACGAGCAGTACTTC.

The CDR3 spells CASGQGPGRYNEQFF. DNA of the CDR3: TGTGCCAGCGGGCAAGGTCCAGGTCGATACAATGAGCAGTTCTTC. The chain links TRBV9 to TRBJ2-1; D is uncertain. CDR3 length: 15 amino acids. Per germline, CDR1 SGDLS and CDR2 YYNGEE. V was shortened by 7 bases and J by 4 bases, with 18 bases between the two germline ends.

The chain is built from TRBV6-4 and TRBJ2-3; D remains unclear. The V gene lost 4 bases and the J gene lost 1 base, with 9 bases spanning the gap. The length of the CDR3 is 14 residues. The germline V gene has CDR1 MRHNA and CDR2 SNTAGT. The CDR3 bases are TGTGCCAGCAGTGCAGCGCCCGGCACAGATACGCAGTATTTT. As protein: CASSAAPGTDTQYF.

The table lists this clonotype with many counts. The chain carries TRBV12-3 or TRBV12-4 and TRBJ2-7, with D maybe TRBD2 (6 bases). This CDR3 has 13 residues. Trimming left V 6 bases short and J 7 bases short, with 16 bases between. The CDR3 sequence is CASSTAGLGEQYF. The CDR3 region has the DNA TGTGCCAGCAGCACAGCGGGCCTAGGGGAGCAGTACTTC.

This clonotype was seen ten or more times. The V and J genes are TRBV28 and TRBJ2-7; tentatively, D is TRBD1 (6 bases). The V gene's germline CDR1 is MDHEN and CDR2 SYDVKM. V was cut by 6 bases and J by 4 bases, with 16 bases left in between. The CDR3 length is 14 residues. CDR3 in amino acids: CASSPLYRGYEQYF. The CDR3 nucleotides are TGTGCCAGCAGCCCATTGTATAGGGGGTACGAGCAGTACTTC.

This clonotype was recorded at least ten times. V is TRBV4-1 and J is TRBJ2-7; either TRBD1 or TRBD2 may fit D (5 bases each). Germline CDR1 MGHRA, CDR2 YSYEKL. The CDR3 runs 13 residues. Trimming left V 1 base short and J 7 bases short, with 11 bases between. The CDR3 here is CASSQGGTGEQYF. The CDR3 coding sequence is TGCGCCAGCAGCCAAGGAGGGACGGGGGAGCAGTACTTC.

This clonotype has just a few counts. This chain uses TRBV7-9 with TRBJ2-3; D is perhaps TRBD2 (6 bases). Germline CDR1 and CDR2: SEHNR and FQNEAQ (reference sequence). Trimming removed 4 bases at V and 2 bases at J, with 10 bases between. The length of the CDR3 is 14 residues. The CDR3 protein is CASSSASATDTQYF. The CDR3 DNA sequence: TGTGCCAGCAGCTCAGCTAGCGCCACAGATACGCAGTATTTT.

The chain carries TRBV6-1 and TRBJ2-1, with D uncertain. Germline V gene data show CDR1 as MNHNS and CDR2 as SASEGT. Trimming stripped 2 bases from V and 10 bases from J, with 12 bases between. The CDR3 has 13 residues. In DNA form, the CDR3 reads TGTGCCAGCAGTGAACCGCCTGGCAGGGAGCAGTTCTTC. It is translated as CASSEPPGREQFF.

This chain connects TRBV10-2 to TRBJ2-7; TRBD1 is a possible D gene (6 bases). Germline CDR1 is WSHSY and CDR2 is SAAADI. The CDR3 extends over 14 amino acids. Trimming removed 3 bases from V and 5 bases from J, with 14 bases in between. The CDR3 DNA reads TGCGCCAGCAGTGAAATTCCCAGGGGAAACGAGCAGTACTTC. It specifies CASSEIPRGNEQYF.

The chain couples TRBV6-6 to TRBJ2-7, with no clear D. The germline CDR1 and CDR2 sequences are MNHNY and SVGAGI (reference sequence). The CDR3 is 14 amino acids. V lost 6 bases and J 3 bases, leaving 15 bases between the germline ends. CDR3 DNA sequence: TGTGCCAGCAGAGAGCTAGACGTTAACTACGAGCAGTACTTC. Translation gives CASRELDVNYEQYF.

This clonotype was seen a single time. The CDR3 loop is CASSPGLLSYEQYF. DNA of the CDR3: TGCGCCAGCAGCCCGGGACTGCTCTCCTACGAGCAGTACTTC. The J gene is TRBJ2-7, the V gene TRBV5-1; perhaps TRBD2 as D (6 bases). The germline gives CDR1 SGHRS, CDR2 YFSETQ. V dropped 4 bases and J dropped 0 bases, with 11 bases sitting between them. This CDR3 spans 14 amino acids.

This clonotype was counted many times. J is TRBJ2-7 and V is TRBV28, with D possibly matching TRBD2 (5 bases). V lost 8 bases and J 3 bases, leaving 14 bases between the germline ends. The CDR3 covers 13 residues. Germline CDR1 is MDHEN and CDR2 is SYDVKM. CDR3: CASVRSGNYEQYF. In nucleotides, the CDR3 is TGTGCCAGCGTAAGGTCGGGGAACTACGAGCAGTACTTC.

The CDR3 bases are TGCGCCAGCAGTGCCGTCGAGGGGAATGAGCAGTTCTTC. Its protein is CASSAVEGNEQFF. V is TRBV10-2 and J is TRBJ2-1; perhaps D is TRBD1 or TRBD2 (5 bases each). Germline lookup yields CDR1 WSHSY and CDR2 SAAADI. V was trimmed by 4 bases and J by 7 bases, leaving 11 bases between them. The CDR3 totals 13 residues.

This clonotype was detected ten times or more. The rearrangement joins TRBV14 to TRBJ1-1, with TRBD1 as a possible D gene (5 bases). This CDR3 comprises 13 residues. From germline, CDR1 is SGHDN and CDR2 FVKESK. V lost 8 bases, J lost 4 bases, and 14 bases lay in between. CDR3 DNA: TGTGCCAGCTGGAAGAGGGGTGGCACTGAAGCTTTCTTT. It specifies CASWKRGGTEAFF.

This clonotype was found many times. J is TRBJ2-1 and V is TRBV7-2; TRBD2 is a possible D gene (6 bases). Germline assignment: CDR1 SGHTA and CDR2 FQGNSA. The CDR3 extends over 12 amino acids. Trimming took off 6 bases at V and 8 bases at J, with 11 bases between the two ends. CDR3 sequence reads: CASRGLMYEQFF. The DNA of the CDR3 is TGTGCCAGCAGGGGACTTATGTATGAGCAGTTCTTC.

The genes are TRBV7-3 and TRBJ1-1; TRBD1 is a possible D gene (6 bases). Germline assignment: CDR1 SGHTA and CDR2 FQGTGA. CDR3 size: 14 residues. Between the trimmed V and J ends, which lost 1 base and 2 bases, there was a span of 8 bases. The CDR3 loop is CASSLSRGNTEAFF. The CDR3 DNA reads TGTGCCAGCAGCTTAAGCAGGGGCAACACTGAAGCTTTCTTT.

This clonotype was picked up a small number of times. The chain links TRBV7-9 to TRBJ2-6; D perhaps matches TRBD2 (6 bases). Deletions cut 7 bases from V and 1 base from J, with 11 bases between. CDR1 is SEHNR and CDR2 is FQNEAQ in the germline V gene (reference sequence). The CDR3 contains 15 residues. The CDR3 sequence: CASTPGASGANVLTF. CDR3 in DNA: TGTGCCAGCACCCCGGGAGCTTCTGGGGCCAACGTCCTGACTTTC.

The chain uses TRBV20-1 and TRBJ2-7; D unclear. Trimming stripped 0 bases from V and 7 bases from J, with 13 bases between. The CDR3 runs to 13 residues. The germline V gene encodes CDR1 DFQATT and CDR2 SNEGSKA (reference sequence). CDR3 loop: CSARDTARLEQYF. CDR3 bases: TGCAGTGCTAGAGATACCGCGAGGCTGGAGCAGTACTTC.

In this sample, this clonotype turned up a few times. The rearrangement links TRBV7-2 to TRBJ2-1; tentative D call: TRBD1 (6 bases). V lost 5 bases and J 3 bases, leaving 14 bases between the germline ends. CDR1 SGHTA and CDR2 FQGNSA come from the germline V gene. The CDR3 spans 15 residues. The CDR3 here is CASSQQGVSYNEQFF. Written as DNA, the CDR3 is TGTGCCAGCAGCCAACAGGGAGTAAGCTACAATGAGCAGTTCTTC. The entire variable domain, with the rest obtained from reference TRBV7-2 and TRBJ2-1, is as follows: GAGVSQSPSNKVTEKGKDVELRCDPISGHTALYWYRQSLGQGLEFLIYFQGNSAPDKSGLPSDRFSAERTGGSVSTLTIQRTQQEDSAVYLCASSQQGVSYNEQFFGPGTRLTVL.